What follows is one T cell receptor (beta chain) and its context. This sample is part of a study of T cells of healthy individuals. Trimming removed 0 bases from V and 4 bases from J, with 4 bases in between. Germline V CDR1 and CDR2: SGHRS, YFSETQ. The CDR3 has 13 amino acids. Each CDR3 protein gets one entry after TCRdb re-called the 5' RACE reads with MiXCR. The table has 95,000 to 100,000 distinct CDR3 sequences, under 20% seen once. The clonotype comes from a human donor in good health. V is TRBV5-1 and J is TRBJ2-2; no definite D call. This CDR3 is CASSLGATGELFF. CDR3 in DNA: TGCGCCAGCAGCTTGGGGGCCACCGGGGAGCTGTTTTTT.